One and the same sample provided the 21 T cell receptor beta chains below, sequenced in a study of T cells in Graves' hyperthyroidism and ophthalmopathy. Using RNA transcripts as the source, TCR beta CDR3 regions were amplified. HTBI primers were employed in a first-round RT-PCR of the TCR CDR3. MiXCR, applied by TCRdb to the multiplex PCR reads, yields one record per CDR3 protein. In the table there are about 610,000 distinct CDR3 sequences, roughly 14% of which are singletons. Sequences were obtained from blood. The receptor set was obtained from a woman in her thirties or forties with Graves' ophthalmopathy.

The CDR3 nucleotides are TGTGCCAGCAGTTACTCGAGGACAGCGACCGAGCAGTACTTC. The encoded protein is CASSYSRTATEQYF. The V gene is TRBV12-3 or TRBV12-4, the J gene TRBJ2-7; possible D gene TRBD1, 6 bases. CDR3 length equals 14 residues. Trimming left V 4 bases short and J 6 bases short, with 16 bases between.

This clonotype was seen a few times. The chain employs TRBV28 and TRBJ2-5, with 8 bases aligning to TRBD1. Germline V gives CDR1 MDHEN, CDR2 SYDVKM. CDR3 length equals 13 residues. Trimming removed 6 bases from V and 5 bases from J; junction bases left unmatched: 5. DNA for the CDR3: TGTGCCAGCAGGCGGACAGGGCAGGAGACCCAGTACTTC. It encodes CASRRTGQETQYF.

This clonotype was observed many times. V is TRBV5-1 and J is TRBJ1-1; possibly TRBD1 for D (5 bases). The CDR3 has 15 residues. The V end was cut by 2 bases, the J end by 2 bases, with 13 bases between. The germline CDR1 and CDR2 sequences are SGHRS and YFSETQ. The CDR3 nucleotides are TGCGCCAGCAGCTTAGGGGACGGACGTAACACTGAAGCTTTCTTT. Protein product: CASSLGDGRNTEAFF.

This clonotype was picked up many times. The genes are TRBV7-8 and TRBJ2-5, with no clear D. This CDR3 spans 15 amino acids. Trimming left V 0 bases short and J 1 base short, with 9 bases between. In germline, CDR1 is SGHVS, CDR2 FQNEAQ. The CDR3 nucleotides read TGTGCCAGCAGCTTAGCGGGATACTCCCAAGAGACCCAGTACTTC. This codes for CASSLAGYSQETQYF. The variable domain in full, completed from reference TRBV7-8 and TRBJ2-5, reads GAGVSQSPRYKVAKRGQDVALRCDPISGHVSLFWYQQALGQGPEFLTYFQNEAQLDKSGLPSDRFFAERPEGSVSTLKIQRTQQEDSAVYLCASSLAGYSQETQYFGPGTRLLVL.

To note about this clonotype: This may be a read error: a much more frequent sequence differs by one nucleotide. No conserved phenylalanine or tryptophan is present at the end of the CDR3, so a read error is the likely explanation. This chain links TRBV5-6 with TRBJ1-1; D uncertain. The germline V gene encodes CDR1 SGHDT and CDR2 YYEEEE. There are 14 residues in the CDR3. V lost 0 bases and J 1 base, leaving 7 bases between the germline ends. CDR3 bases: TGTGCCAGCAGCTTGGGGGTAGGGAACACTGAAGCTTTCCTT. Protein product: CASSLGVGNTEAFL.

The table lists this clonotype with many counts. The chain carries TRBV6-1 and TRBJ1-1; D is unclear. The CDR3 is 13 residues long. CDR1 MNHNS and CDR2 SASEGT come from the germline V gene. Between the trimmed V and J ends, which lost 5 bases and 1 base, there was a span of 8 bases. CDR3 sequence: CASSPQPNTEAFF. CDR3 nucleotide sequence: TGTGCCAGCAGTCCACAGCCGAACACTGAAGCTTTCTTT.

This clonotype was seen repeatedly, ten times or more. V is TRBV27 and J is TRBJ2-7; 7 bases map to TRBD2. J lost 3 bases, V lost 0 bases, and 5 bases had no gene match. The germline V gene encodes CDR1 MNHEY and CDR2 SMNVEV (reference sequence). The CDR3 length is 15 residues. CDR3 bases: TGTGCCAGCAGTTTATCGATGGGGGGGGTCTACGAGCAGTACTTC. Its protein product is CASSLSMGGVYEQYF.

This clonotype was counted ten times or more. The V call is TRBV28, the J call TRBJ2-7; the match to TRBD2 covers 10 bases. CDR3 length: 14 amino acids. J gave up 6 bases and V 2 bases, and 4 bases lay outside the gene matches. CDR1 MDHEN and CDR2 SYDVKM come from the germline V gene. For the CDR3, the DNA is TGTGCCAGCAGTTTAAGGGGACTAGCGCGCGAGCAGTACTTC. Its translation is CASSLRGLAREQYF.

The V and J genes are TRBV7-9 and TRBJ2-5; D unresolved. Germline V lookup: CDR1 SEHNR, CDR2 FQNEAQ (reference sequence). Trimming cost V 1 base and J 1 base, with 10 bases left between them. This CDR3 region has 15 residues. The CDR3: CASSLERARQETQYF. The CDR3 nucleotides are TGTGCCAGCAGCTTAGAAAGGGCGCGCCAAGAGACCCAGTACTTC.

The rearrangement uses TRBV28 and TRBJ2-7; D remains ambiguous. Trimming cost V 3 bases and J 13 bases, with 16 bases left between them. The CDR3 is made up of 12 amino acids. Germline V lookup: CDR1 MDHEN, CDR2 SYDVKM. CDR3 protein: CASSLRHEGRYF. Here the CDR3 DNA reads TGTGCCAGCAGTTTGCGGCACGAAGGACGTTACTTC. Full variable domain (remainder filled in from reference TRBV28 and TRBJ2-7): DVKVTQSSRYLVKRTGEKVFLECVQDMDHENMFWYRQDPGLGLRLIYFSYDVKMKEKGDIPEGYSVSREKKERFSLILESASTNQTSMYLCASSLRHEGRYFGPGTRLTVT.

This clonotype was seen many times. The CDR3 nucleotides read TGTGCCAGCAGCCCCACGGGAAAGATTGAAGCTTTCTTT. As protein: CASSPTGKIEAFF. This chain links TRBV11-2 with TRBJ1-1; D call uncertain. This CDR3 has 13 residues. Germline lookup yields CDR1 SGHAT and CDR2 FQNNGV. The V gene lost 5 bases and the J gene lost 7 bases, with 14 bases spanning the gap.

This clonotype was detected ten times or more. The rearrangement uses TRBV9 and TRBJ2-7; D is uncertain. The germline V gene has CDR1 SGDLS and CDR2 YYNGEE. The CDR3 runs to 14 residues. Trimming removed 0 bases at V and 2 bases at J, with 9 bases between. The CDR3 region is CASSVGGGPYEQYF. The CDR3 region has the DNA TGTGCCAGCAGCGTAGGGGGTGGACCCTACGAGCAGTACTTC.

Remarks on this clonotype: Germline is not matched at one junction end, which may reflect a read error. This CDR3 reads CASSLIRDARLGCLF. The CDR3 DNA reads TGTGCCAGCAGTTTAATCCGCGACGCCCGCCTGGGGTGCCTTTTT. The genes are TRBV28 and TRBJ1-5; D unclear. Germline CDR1 and CDR2: MDHEN and SYDVKM. The CDR3 runs to 15 residues.

This clonotype was recorded at least ten times. The chain uses TRBV6-1 and TRBJ1-1, with TRBD1 identical over 10 bases. The trim removed 1 base at V and 4 bases at J, leaving 3 bases unmatched. The CDR3 has 15 residues. The germline gives CDR1 MNHNS, CDR2 SASEGT. For the CDR3, the DNA is TGTGCCAGCAGTGAAGAGGACAGGGGGTTCACTGAAGCTTTCTTT. Amino acids: CASSEEDRGFTEAFF.

This clonotype was counted only a few times. In nucleotides, the CDR3 is TGTGCCAGCAGTTTCGGAGCAGGACGCCCGGGTCAAGAGACCCAGTACTTC. It specifies CASSFGAGRPGQETQYF. The chain couples TRBV12-3 or TRBV12-4 to TRBJ2-5; D is unclear. This CDR3 is 17 amino acids long. V lost 3 bases and J 2 bases, leaving 19 bases between the germline ends.

This clonotype appeared many times. The rearrangement links TRBV12-3 or TRBV12-4 to TRBJ1-5; possibly TRBD1 for D (6 bases). The CDR3 contains 15 residues. The germline V and J ends were trimmed by 1 base and 3 bases, with 10 bases remaining between them. The chain's CDR3 is CASSLGGAFNQPQHF. The CDR3 region has the DNA TGTGCCAGCAGTTTAGGGGGGGCGTTCAATCAGCCCCAGCATTTT.

This clonotype was detected many times. The chain combines TRBV3-1 with TRBJ2-7, with D unclear. V was shortened by 3 bases and J by 0 bases, with 12 bases between the two germline ends. The CDR3 sequence is 15 residues long. CDR1 is LGHDT and CDR2 is YNNKEL in the germline V gene (reference sequence). CDR3 amino acids: CASSQSPISSYEQYF. CDR3 nucleotide sequence: TGTGCCAGCAGCCAGTCCCCTATTAGCTCCTACGAGCAGTACTTC.

This clonotype was observed at least ten times. CDR3 in DNA: TGTGCCAGCAGTTCTCTGGGGGGTGGCTATGGCTACACCTTC. The encoded protein is CASSSLGGGYGYTF. The rearrangement links TRBV28 to TRBJ1-2, with a possible D match to TRBD1 (5 bases). Germline V gene data show CDR1 as MDHEN and CDR2 as SYDVKM. Deletions cut 4 bases from V and 4 bases from J, with 13 bases between. This CDR3 spans 14 amino acids.

This clonotype was counted many times. CDR3 protein: CSVGSGQGILEQYF. The CDR3 DNA follows: TGCAGCGTTGGCTCGGGACAGGGGATTCTGGAGCAGTACTTC. This sequence joins TRBV29-1 and TRBJ2-7, with 10 bases identical to TRBD1. In germline, CDR1 is SQVTM, CDR2 ANQGSEA. CDR3 length: 14 residues. V was pared by 4 bases and J by 7 bases, with 10 bases of the junction left unmatched.

At least ten counts were recorded for this clonotype. This chain joins TRBV29-1 and TRBJ2-7; the match to TRBD2 covers 11 bases. Germline V gene sequence: CDR1 SQVTM, CDR2 ANQGSEA. CDR3 length equals 12 residues. The V segment lost 4 bases and the J segment 7 bases; nucleotides outside the gene matches: 3. The CDR3 nucleotides are TGCAGCGTTGTAGCGGGAGGGCGAGAGCAGTACTTC. Protein sequence: CSVVAGGREQYF.

Ten or more counts support this clonotype. V gene TRBV19 combines with J gene TRBJ2-7; 7 bases match TRBD2. This CDR3 has 15 amino acids. The trim removed 3 bases at V and 3 bases at J, leaving 8 bases unmatched. The germline V gene encodes CDR1 LNHDA and CDR2 SQIVND (reference sequence). The CDR3 DNA is TGTGCCAGTAGTATGCAGGGCGGCGGGGGCTACGAGCAGTACTTC. Translating gives CASSMQGGGGYEQYF.